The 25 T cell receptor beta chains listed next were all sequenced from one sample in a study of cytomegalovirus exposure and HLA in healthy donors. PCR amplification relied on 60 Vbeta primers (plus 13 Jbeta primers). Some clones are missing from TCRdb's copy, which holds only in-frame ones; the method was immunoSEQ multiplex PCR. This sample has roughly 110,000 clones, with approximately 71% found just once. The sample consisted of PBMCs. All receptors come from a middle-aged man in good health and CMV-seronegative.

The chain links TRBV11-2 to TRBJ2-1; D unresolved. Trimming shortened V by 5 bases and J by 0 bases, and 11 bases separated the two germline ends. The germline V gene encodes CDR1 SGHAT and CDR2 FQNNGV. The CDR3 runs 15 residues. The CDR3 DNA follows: TGTGCCAGCAGCCTCCGTCCGAGCTCCTACAATGAGCAGTTCTTC. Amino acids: CASSLRPSSYNEQFF.

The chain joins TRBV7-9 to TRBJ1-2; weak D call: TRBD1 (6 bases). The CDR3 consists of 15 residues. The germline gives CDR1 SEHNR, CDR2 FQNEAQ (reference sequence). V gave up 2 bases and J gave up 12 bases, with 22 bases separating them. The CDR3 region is CASSLTQTLGQLNTF. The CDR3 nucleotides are TGTGCCAGCAGCTTAACCCAGACTCTCGGACAGCTCAACACCTTC.

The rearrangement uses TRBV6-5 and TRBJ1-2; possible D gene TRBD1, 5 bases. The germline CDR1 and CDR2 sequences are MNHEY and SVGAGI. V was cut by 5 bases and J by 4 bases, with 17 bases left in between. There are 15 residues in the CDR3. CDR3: CASSTPSGASYGYTF. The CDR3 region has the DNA TGTGCCAGCAGTACCCCCAGCGGGGCTTCCTATGGCTACACCTTC.

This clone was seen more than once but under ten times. The CDR3 region has the DNA TGCGCCAGCAGGACAGGGGACGCCGGGGAGCTGTTTTTT. Translating gives CASRTGDAGELFF. The rearrangement joins TRBV10-2 to TRBJ2-2; TRBD1 aligns across 8 bases. The CDR3 length is 13 residues. V dropped 6 bases and J dropped 6; count of bases not matched to a gene: 3. The germline gives CDR1 WSHSY, CDR2 SAAADI.

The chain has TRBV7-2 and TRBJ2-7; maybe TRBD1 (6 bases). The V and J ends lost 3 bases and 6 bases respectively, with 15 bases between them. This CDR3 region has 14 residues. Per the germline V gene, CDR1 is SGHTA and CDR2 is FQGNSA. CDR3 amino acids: CASSLVLGHGEQYF. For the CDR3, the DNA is TGTGCCAGCAGCTTGGTATTGGGACACGGCGAGCAGTACTTC. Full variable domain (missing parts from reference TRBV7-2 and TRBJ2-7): GAGVSQSPSNKVTEKGKDVELRCDPISGHTALYWYRQSLGQGLEFLIYFQGNSAPDKSGLPSDRFSAERTGGSVSTLTIQRTQQEDSAVYLCASSLVLGHGEQYFGPGTRLTVT.

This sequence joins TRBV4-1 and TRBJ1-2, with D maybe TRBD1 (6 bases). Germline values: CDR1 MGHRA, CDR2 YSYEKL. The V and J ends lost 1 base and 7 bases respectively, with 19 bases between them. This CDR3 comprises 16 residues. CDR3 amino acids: CASSQVTGNIRAGYTF. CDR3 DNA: TGCGCCAGCAGCCAAGTAACAGGGAATATTCGTGCTGGCTACACCTTC.

CDR3 DNA sequence: TGTGCCAGCAGCCCTTCGCTAGTAGCGGGGGTGGAGACCCAGTACTTC. Translated, it gives CASSPSLVAGVETQYF. V and J are TRBV7-9 and TRBJ2-5; 9 positions match TRBD2. The length of the CDR3 is 16 residues. Germline trimming cut 5 bases from V and 5 bases from J; bases unmatched to any gene: 12. Germline CDR1 is SEHNR and CDR2 is FQNEAQ (reference sequence).

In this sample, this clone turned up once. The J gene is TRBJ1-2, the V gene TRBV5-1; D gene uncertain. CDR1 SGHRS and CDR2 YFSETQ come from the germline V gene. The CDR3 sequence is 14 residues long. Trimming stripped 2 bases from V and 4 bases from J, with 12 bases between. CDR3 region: CASSFRAGGYGYTF. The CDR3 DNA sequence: TGCGCCAGCAGCTTCCGCGCGGGCGGCTATGGCTACACCTTC.

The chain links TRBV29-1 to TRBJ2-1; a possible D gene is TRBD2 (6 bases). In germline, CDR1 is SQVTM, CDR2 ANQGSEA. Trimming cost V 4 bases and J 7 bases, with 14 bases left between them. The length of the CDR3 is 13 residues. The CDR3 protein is CSVGDFAPNEQFF. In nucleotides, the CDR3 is TGCAGCGTTGGGGACTTTGCGCCGAATGAGCAGTTCTTC.

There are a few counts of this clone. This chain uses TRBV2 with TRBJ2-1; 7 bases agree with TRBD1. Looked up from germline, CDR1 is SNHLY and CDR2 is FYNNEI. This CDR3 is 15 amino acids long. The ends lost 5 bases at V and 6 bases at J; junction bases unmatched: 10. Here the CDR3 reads CASSTGALNLNEQFF. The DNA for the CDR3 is TGTGCCAGCAGTACAGGGGCCCTAAATCTCAATGAGCAGTTCTTC. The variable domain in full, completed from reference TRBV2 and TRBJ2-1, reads EPEVTQTPSHQVTQMGQEVILRCVPISNHLYFYWYRQILGQKVEFLVSFYNNEISEKSEIFDDQFSVERPDGSNFTLKIRSTKLEDSAMYFCASSTGALNLNEQFFGPGTRLTVL.

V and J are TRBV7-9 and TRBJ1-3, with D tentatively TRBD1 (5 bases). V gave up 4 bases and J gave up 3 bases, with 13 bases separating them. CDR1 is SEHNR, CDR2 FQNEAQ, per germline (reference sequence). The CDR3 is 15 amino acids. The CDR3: CASSSPGRVGNTIYF. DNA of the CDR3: TGTGCCAGCAGCTCGCCAGGGAGGGTTGGAAACACCATATATTTT.

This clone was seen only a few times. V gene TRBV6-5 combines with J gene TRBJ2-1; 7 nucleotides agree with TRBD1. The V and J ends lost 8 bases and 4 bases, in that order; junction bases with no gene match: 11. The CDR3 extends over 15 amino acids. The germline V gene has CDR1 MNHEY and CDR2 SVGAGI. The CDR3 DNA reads TGTGCCAGCGCAATAAACAGGGGAAAGTACAATGAGCAGTTCTTC. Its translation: CASAINRGKYNEQFF.

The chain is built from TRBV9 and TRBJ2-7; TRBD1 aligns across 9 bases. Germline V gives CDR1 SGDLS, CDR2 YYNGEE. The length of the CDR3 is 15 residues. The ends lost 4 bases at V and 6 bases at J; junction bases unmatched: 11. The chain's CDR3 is CASSPRTGVRAEQYF. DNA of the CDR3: TGTGCCAGCAGCCCCAGGACAGGGGTAAGGGCCGAGCAGTACTTC.

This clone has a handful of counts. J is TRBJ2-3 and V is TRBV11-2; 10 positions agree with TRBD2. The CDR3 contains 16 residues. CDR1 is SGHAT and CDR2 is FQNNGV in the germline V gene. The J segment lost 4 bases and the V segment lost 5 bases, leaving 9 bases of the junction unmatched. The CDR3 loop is CASSVLSGGGSDTQYF. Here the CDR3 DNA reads TGTGCCAGCAGCGTGCTGAGCGGGGGGGGATCAGATACGCAGTATTTT. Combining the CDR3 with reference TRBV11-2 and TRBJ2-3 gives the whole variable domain EAGVAQSPRYKIIEKRQSVAFWCNPISGHATLYWYQQILGQGPKLLIQFQNNGVVDDSQLPKDRFSAERLKGVDSTLKIQPAKLEDSAVYLCASSVLSGGGSDTQYFGPGTRLTVL.

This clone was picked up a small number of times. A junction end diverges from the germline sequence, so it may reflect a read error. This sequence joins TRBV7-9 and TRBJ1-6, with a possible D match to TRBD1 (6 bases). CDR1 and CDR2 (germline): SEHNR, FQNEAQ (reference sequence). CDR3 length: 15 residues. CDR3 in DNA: TGTTCCAGCAGCCTCGGTGGGGACACTAATTCACCCCTCCACTTT. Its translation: CSSSLGGDTNSPLHF.

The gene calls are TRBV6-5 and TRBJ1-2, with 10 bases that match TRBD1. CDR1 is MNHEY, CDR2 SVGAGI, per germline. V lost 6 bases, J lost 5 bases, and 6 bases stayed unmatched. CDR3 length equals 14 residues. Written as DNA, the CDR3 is TGTGCCAGCAGCCCGGACAGGGGGTGGTATGGCTACACCTTC. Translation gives CASSPDRGWYGYTF.

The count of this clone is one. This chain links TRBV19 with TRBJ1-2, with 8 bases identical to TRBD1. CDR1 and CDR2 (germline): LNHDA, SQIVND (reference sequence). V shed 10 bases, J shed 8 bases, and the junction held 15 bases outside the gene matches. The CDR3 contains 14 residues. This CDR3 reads CAKNQDRVVPGYTF. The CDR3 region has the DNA TGTGCCAAAAATCAGGACAGGGTTGTGCCCGGCTACACCTTC. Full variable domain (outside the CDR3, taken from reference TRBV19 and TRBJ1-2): DGGITQSPKYLFRKEGQNVTLSCEQNLNHDAMYWYRQDPGQGLRLIYYSQIVNDFQKGDIAEGYSVSREKKESFPLTVTSAQKNPTAFYLCAKNQDRVVPGYTFGSGTRLTVV.

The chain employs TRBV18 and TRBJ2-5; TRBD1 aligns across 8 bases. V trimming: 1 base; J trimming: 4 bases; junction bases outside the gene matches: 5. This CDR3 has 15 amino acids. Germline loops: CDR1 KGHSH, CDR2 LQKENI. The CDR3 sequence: CASSPRAGTGETQYF. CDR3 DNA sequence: TGTGCCAGCTCACCACGAGCAGGGACAGGAGAGACCCAGTACTTC.

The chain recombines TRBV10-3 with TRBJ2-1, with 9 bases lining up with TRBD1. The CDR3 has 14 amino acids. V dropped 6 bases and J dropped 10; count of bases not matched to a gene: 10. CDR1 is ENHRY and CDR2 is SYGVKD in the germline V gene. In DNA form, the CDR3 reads TGTGCCATCAGGGCCGGGACAGGGTCTGAAGAGCAGTTCTTC. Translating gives CAIRAGTGSEEQFF.

The CDR3 region is CASSQVLAGAYEQYF. The CDR3 DNA follows: TGTGCCAGCAGCCAAGTTTTAGCGGGGGCCTACGAGCAGTACTTC. V gene TRBV14 combines with J gene TRBJ2-7, with 9 bases aligning to TRBD2. CDR1 is SGHDN, CDR2 FVKESK, per germline. This CDR3 contains 15 residues. The V gene end was trimmed by 1 base and the J gene end by 2 bases; junction bases not matched to a gene: 3.

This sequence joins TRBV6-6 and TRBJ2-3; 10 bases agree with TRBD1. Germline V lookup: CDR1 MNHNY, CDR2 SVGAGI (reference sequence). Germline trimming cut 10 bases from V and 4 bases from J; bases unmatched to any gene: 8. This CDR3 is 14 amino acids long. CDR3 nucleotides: TGTGCCACCACGGGGACAGGGGCGGCAGATACGCAGTATTTT. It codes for CATTGTGAADTQYF.

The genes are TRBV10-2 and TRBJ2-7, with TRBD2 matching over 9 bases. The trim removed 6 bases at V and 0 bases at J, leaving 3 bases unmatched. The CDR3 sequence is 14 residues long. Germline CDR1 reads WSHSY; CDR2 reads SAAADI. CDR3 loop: CASRIAGDSYEQYF. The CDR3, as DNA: TGCGCCAGCAGAATAGCGGGGGACTCCTACGAGCAGTACTTC.

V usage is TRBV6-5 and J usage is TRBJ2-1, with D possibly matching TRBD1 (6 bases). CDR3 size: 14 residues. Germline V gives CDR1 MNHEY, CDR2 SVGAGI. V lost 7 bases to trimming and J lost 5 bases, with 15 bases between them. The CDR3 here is CASKLSPGDNEQFF. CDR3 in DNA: TGTGCCAGCAAACTCTCCCCAGGGGACAATGAGCAGTTCTTC.

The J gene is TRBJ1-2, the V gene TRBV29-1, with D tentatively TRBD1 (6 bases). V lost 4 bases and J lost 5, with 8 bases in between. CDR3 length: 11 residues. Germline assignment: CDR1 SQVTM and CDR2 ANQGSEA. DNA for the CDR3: TGCAGCGTTGGGGGGACATATGGCTACACCTTC. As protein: CSVGGTYGYTF.

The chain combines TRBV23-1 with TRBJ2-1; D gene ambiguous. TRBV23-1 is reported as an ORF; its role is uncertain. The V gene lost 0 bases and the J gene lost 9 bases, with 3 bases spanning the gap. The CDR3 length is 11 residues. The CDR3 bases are TGCGCCAGCAGTCAATCCGGTGAGCAGTTCTTC. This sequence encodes CASSQSGEQFF.